Listed below are T cell receptor beta chains from one sample, sequenced in a study of response to subunit inactivated influenza vaccine. TCRdb redid the calling of the RT-PCR reads with MiXCR, one entry per CDR3 protein. There are some 600,000 distinct CDR3 sequences in the sample; around 15% occur only once, and approximately 7.6% lies in the top ten. The sequenced sample was PBMCs from blood, obtained roughly 2 weeks before vaccination. These receptor sequences come from a man in his fifties who received an inactivated influenza vaccine. Both conserved end residues are part of each CDR3. The D gene is left open where the match is weak. Size values are once, few and many counts, or a class for expanded clones, and some rows have none.

clone size	V gene	CDR3 length	J gene	D gene	CDR3 DNA	CDR3 protein
few	TRBV29-1	16	TRBJ2-1	TRBD1	TGCAGCGTTGCGAGCAGGGGGTCGGGCTCCTACAATGAGCAGTTCTTC	CSVASRGSGSYNEQFF
few	TRBV5-6	15	TRBJ2-7	.	TGTGCCAGCAGCTTGTTACAAGAAACCGCCTACGAGCAGTACTTC	CASSLLQETAYEQYF
.	TRBV4-2	16	TRBJ2-1	TRBD2	TGTGCCAGCAGCCAAGATCTGCGGGGGTCCTACAATGAGCAGTTCTTC	CASSQDLRGSYNEQFF
many	TRBV15	16	TRBJ1-4	.	TGTGCCACCAGCAGTCCCAAAAAATCAACTAATGAAAAACTGTTTTTT	CATSSPKKSTNEKLFF
.	TRBV13	14	TRBJ1-4	.	TGTGCCAGCAGCTATAGGGGATCGGATGAAAAACTGTTTTTT	CASSYRGSDEKLFF
.	TRBV4-2	15	TRBJ2-4	.	TGTGCCAGCAGCCAACCCAATGTAGCCAAAAACATTCAGTACTTC	CASSQPNVAKNIQYF
few	TRBV5-1	13	TRBJ1-2	.	TGCGCCAGCAGCTTGGCCAAAGACTATGGCTACACCTTC	CASSLAKDYGYTF
few	TRBV6-2/TRBV6-3	16	TRBJ2-7	TRBD2	TGTGCCAGCAGTTACGATGGATACCGGACTAGCTACGAGCAGTACTTC	CASSYDGYRTSYEQYF
.	TRBV6-1	15	TRBJ2-6	TRBD1	TGCGCAGCAGACAGGGGGTCGTCTGGGGCCAACGTCCTGACTTTC	CAADRGSSGANVLTF
.	TRBV18	12	TRBJ2-1	.	TGTGCCAGCTCTCGGAGGGATGATGAGCAGTTCTTC	CASSRRDDEQFF
.	TRBV28	15	TRBJ1-6	TRBD1	TGTGCCAGCAGGACGGGACAGCTAGATAATTCACCCCTCCACTTT	CASRTGQLDNSPLHF
few	TRBV6-2/TRBV6-3	14	TRBJ2-2	.	TGTGCCAGCAGTAGGACGGACTACACCGGGGAGCTGTTTTTT	CASSRTDYTGELFF
many	TRBV6-1	15	TRBJ2-1	.	TGTGCCAGCACCTGGACGGCGAGCTCCTACAATGAGCAGTTCTTC	CASTWTASSYNEQFF
.	TRBV6-2/TRBV6-3	19	TRBJ2-3	TRBD1	TGTGCCAGCAGTTACAACCGCGACAGGGTATCCCGAAGCACAGATACGCAGTATTTT	CASSYNRDRVSRSTDTQYF
.	TRBV11-1	18	TRBJ2-5	TRBD2	TGTGCCAGCAGCTTAGAGTCCGGGTTGGGGACTAGAAGAGAGACCCAGTACTTC	CASSLESGLGTRRETQYF
few	TRBV6-5	14	TRBJ1-1	.	TGTGCCAGCAGTTCACCGACTGGGAACACTGAAGCTTTCTTT	CASSSPTGNTEAFF
.	TRBV7-8	15	TRBJ2-7	TRBD2	TGTGCCAGCAGCTTGAGCGGGGGACCCCCCTACGAGCAGTACTTC	CASSLSGGPPYEQYF
few	TRBV29-1	13	TRBJ1-1	.	TGCAGCGGTGTCTCTGGGGTCAAGACTGAAGCTTTCTTT	CSGVSGVKTEAFF
few	TRBV12-3/TRBV12-4	12	TRBJ2-3	.	TGTGCCAGCAGTCCCAGTGATGATACGCAGTATTTT	CASSPSDDTQYF
.	TRBV20-1	17	TRBJ2-5	TRBD2	TGCAGTGCTAGAGATCTAGCGGGGGGGTCTACCGAAGAGACCCAGTACTTC	CSARDLAGGSTEETQYF
few	TRBV11-1	16	TRBJ2-7	TRBD2	TGTGCCAGCAACCCTACAGGGACTAGTTCGAACAGCGAGCAGTACTTC	CASNPTGTSSNSEQYF
.	TRBV12-3/TRBV12-4	15	TRBJ2-7	.	TGTGCCAGCAGGGCGGGGCAGGGGGAAGGGGGCGAGCAGTACTTC	CASRAGQGEGGEQYF
few	TRBV10-3	16	TRBJ2-3	TRBD2	TGTGCCATCAGTGAGCCCGGGACTAGCGGCACAGATACGCAGTATTTT	CAISEPGTSGTDTQYF
few	TRBV5-6	18	TRBJ2-1	TRBD2	TGTGCCAGCAGCCAGGGACTAGCGGGAGACGCAGTGAACAATGAGCAGTTCTTC	CASSQGLAGDAVNNEQFF
.	TRBV9	12	TRBJ1-2	TRBD1	TGTGCCAGCAGCGCAGACAGGGGGGACTACACCTTC	CASSADRGDYTF
.	TRBV5-1	17	TRBJ2-3	TRBD2	TGCACCAGCAGCTTCTCCCTATACGCGGGAGGGTCCCATCCGCAGTATTTT	CTSSFSLYAGGSHPQYF
few	TRBV6-1	14	TRBJ1-6	.	TGTGCCAGCAAAATTAGCTCCTATAATTCACCCCTCCACTTT	CASKISSYNSPLHF
.	TRBV5-4	15	TRBJ2-2	TRBD2	TGTGCCAGCAGCCTGACTAGCGGGAAACCCGGGGAGCTGTTTTTT	CASSLTSGKPGELFF
few	TRBV9	14	TRBJ2-3	.	TGTGCCAGCAGCGTAGTCTGGGAGACAGATACGCAGTATTTT	CASSVVWETDTQYF
once	TRBV7-8	17	TRBJ2-2	TRBD2	TGTGCCAGCAGCTTGGGGATTCTAGCGGGGGACACCGGGGAGCTGTTTTTT	CASSLGILAGDTGELFF
few	TRBV28	16	TRBJ1-4	.	TGTGCCAGCAGTGCATTACCGGGGCGGGCTAATGAAAAACTGTTTTTT	CASSALPGRANEKLFF
.	TRBV25-1	20	TRBJ2-3	TRBD2	TGTGCCAGCAGTGAATATATTCAGAGAACCGGGACTAGGAGCCCAGATACGCAGTATTTT	CASSEYIQRTGTRSPDTQYF
.	TRBV6-2/TRBV6-3	13	TRBJ1-2	.	TGTGCCAGCATAGGAAGGGACAACTTCGGCTACACCTTC	CASIGRDNFGYTF
.	TRBV9	15	TRBJ2-7	TRBD2	TGTGCCAGCAGCGTAGGGTCTAGCGGAACCTACGAGCAGTACTTC	CASSVGSSGTYEQYF
.	TRBV12-3/TRBV12-4	15	TRBJ1-4	TRBD1	TGTGCCAGCAGTTTGAGGACAGGGAGAAATGAAAAACTGTTTTTT	CASSLRTGRNEKLFF
few	TRBV28	14	TRBJ1-1	.	TGTGCCAGCAGCGGGTCTGTTAGGGTATCTGAAGCTTTCTTT	CASSGSVRVSEAFF
many	TRBV20-1	13	TRBJ2-7	.	TGCAGTGCCGAAAGTGGGAGAGACTACGAGCAGTACTTC	CSAESGRDYEQYF
.	TRBV7-9	15	TRBJ1-1	.	TGTGCCAGCAGCTTAGAACTACCAGGCGTAACTGAAGCTTTCTTT	CASSLELPGVTEAFF
.	TRBV29-1	14	TRBJ2-2	.	TGCAGCGTTGGGGGACCCTCGAACACCGGGGAGCTGTTTTTT	CSVGGPSNTGELFF
few	TRBV6-5	15	TRBJ1-2	.	TGTGCCAGCAGTTACTCGCCCGGGACAAGCTATGGCTACACCTTC	CASSYSPGTSYGYTF
few	TRBV27	15	TRBJ2-3	.	TGTGCCAGCAGTTTGGGCGGCCTGCAGGGGGATACGCAGTATTTT	CASSLGGLQGDTQYF
.	TRBV7-2	16	TRBJ1-1	TRBD1	TGTGCCAGCAGCCCCGCTGACAGGGGAGTAGTCACTGAAGCTTTCTTT	CASSPADRGVVTEAFF
few	TRBV3-1	11	TRBJ2-1	.	TGTGCCAGCAGTGATAGCGGAGAGCAGTTCTTC	CASSDSGEQFF
.	TRBV5-1	15	TRBJ2-7	TRBD1	TGCGCCAGCAGCTTCGGACAGGCGGACCCCTACGAGCAGTACTTC	CASSFGQADPYEQYF
few	TRBV6-4	15	TRBJ2-1	.	TGTGCCAGCAGTGAGTATTCAAACTCCTACAATGAGCAGTTCTTC	CASSEYSNSYNEQFF
.	TRBV18	14	TRBJ2-5	.	TGTGCCAGCTCACGTTTGCGGGAACAAGAGACCCAGTACTTC	CASSRLREQETQYF